The 28 T cell receptor beta chains below come from one sample, sequenced in a study of T cells after yellow fever vaccination. TCRdb independently ran MiXCR on the 5' RACE reads; one entry per CDR3 protein. The sample holds roughly 400,000 distinct CDR3 sequences, roughly 20% seen once. The sample was PBMCs, taken before the yellow fever booster vaccination. The origin of the receptors is a man in his late teens or twenties who received the YFV17D yellow fever vaccine.

This clonotype was found a few times. The chain has TRBV19 and TRBJ2-7; D ambiguous. V lost 4 bases and J 5 bases, leaving 15 bases between the germline ends. From germline, CDR1 is LNHDA and CDR2 SQIVND (reference sequence). This CDR3 contains 14 residues. CDR3 amino acids: CASSSLPRQDEQYF. In nucleotides, the CDR3 is TGTGCCAGTAGTAGCCTCCCCAGGCAGGACGAGCAGTACTTC.

In this sample, this clonotype turned up many times. The V call is TRBV7-9, the J call TRBJ2-1, with D perhaps matching TRBD2 (6 bases). CDR3 length equals 16 residues. Looked up from germline, CDR1 is SEHNR and CDR2 is FQNEAQ (reference sequence). The V gene lost 5 bases and the J gene lost 1 base, with 15 bases spanning the gap. The CDR3: CASSPDDGRSYNEQFF. The DNA for the CDR3 is TGTGCCAGCAGCCCTGATGACGGGAGATCCTACAATGAGCAGTTCTTC.

This clonotype was detected only a few times. This sequence joins TRBV4-3 and TRBJ2-1; 9 bases are shared with TRBD1. This CDR3 comprises 16 residues. V was clipped by 4 bases and J by 3 bases; unmatched bases: 7. From germline, CDR1 is LGHNA and CDR2 YSLEER. CDR3 DNA sequence: TGCGCCAGCAGCCCGAGACAGGGGGTAAGCTACAATGAGCAGTTCTTC. Translating it yields CASSPRQGVSYNEQFF.

The chain uses TRBV27 and TRBJ1-2; D unclear. V shed 5 bases and J shed 8 bases, with 15 bases lying between them. The CDR3 has 13 residues. Germline CDR1 and CDR2: MNHEY and SMNVEV (reference sequence). This CDR3 is CASSPRGGRGYTF. In nucleotides, the CDR3 is TGTGCCAGCAGTCCCCGGGGAGGGAGGGGCTACACCTTC.

This chain joins TRBV5-6 and TRBJ2-7; D is ambiguous. Germline assignment: CDR1 SGHDT and CDR2 YYEEEE. V was cut by 2 bases and J by 6 bases, with 9 bases left in between. The CDR3 covers 12 residues. The CDR3 is CASSFGSLEQYF. CDR3 nucleotides: TGTGCCAGCAGCTTTGGCAGTCTCGAGCAGTACTTC. The entire variable domain, with the rest obtained from reference TRBV5-6 and TRBJ2-7, is as follows: DAGVTQSPTHLIKTRGQQVTLRCSPKSGHDTVSWYQQALGQGPQFIFQYYEEEERQRGNFPDRFSGHQFPNYSSELNVNALLLGDSALYLCASSFGSLEQYFGPGTRLTVT.

This clonotype has a handful of counts. The genes are TRBV7-2 and TRBJ2-5; D possibly matches TRBD1 or TRBD2 (5 bases each). Trimming shortened V by 5 bases and J by 0 bases, and 13 bases separated the two germline ends. Germline CDR1 is SGHTA and CDR2 is FQGNSA. CDR3 length equals 15 residues. CDR3 sequence reads: CASSPEGTYQETQYF. CDR3 bases: TGTGCCAGCAGCCCCGAAGGGACGTACCAAGAGACCCAGTACTTC.

This clonotype occurred a few times. This chain uses TRBV9 with TRBJ1-2; 9 bases are shared with TRBD1. With 3 bases clipped from V and 6 bases from J, the junction kept 3 bases outside the gene matches. Germline V gene lookup returns CDR1 SGDLS and CDR2 YYNGEE. CDR3 length equals 13 residues. CDR3 nucleotides: TGTGCCAGCAGCGATGGGACAGGGAATGGCTACACCTTC. This sequence encodes CASSDGTGNGYTF.

The chain is built from TRBV6-2 or TRBV6-3 and TRBJ1-1, with D hard to call. The germline CDR1 and CDR2 sequences are MNHEY and SVGEGT. Trimming stripped 0 bases from V and 0 bases from J, with 8 bases between. This CDR3 contains 15 residues. CDR3 residues: CASSYSPAMNTEAFF. The DNA of the CDR3 is TGTGCCAGCAGTTACTCCCCGGCGATGAACACTGAAGCTTTCTTT.

This clonotype was detected ten times or more. The chain recombines TRBV27 with TRBJ1-2, with TRBD1 matching over 8 bases. The junction had 2 bases not matched to a gene; V was cut back by 5 bases and J by 6 bases. The CDR3 loop spans 12 amino acids. CDR1 and CDR2 (germline): MNHEY, SMNVEV (reference sequence). CDR3 region: CASSQTGDGYTF. DNA for the CDR3: TGTGCCAGCAGTCAGACAGGGGATGGCTACACCTTC.

This clonotype was seen a few times. This sequence joins TRBV4-3 and TRBJ2-7, with D perhaps TRBD1 or TRBD2 (6 bases each). Trimming pared 4 bases from V and 2 bases from J, leaving 15 bases between. This CDR3 is 15 amino acids long. Germline CDR1 is LGHNA and CDR2 is YSLEER. The CDR3 loop reads CASSPRGGSPYEQYF. CDR3 DNA: TGCGCCAGCAGCCCCCGAGGGGGGTCACCCTACGAGCAGTACTTC.

This clonotype was recorded a few times. This chain connects TRBV20-1 to TRBJ2-3, with 7 bases identical to TRBD1. This CDR3 is 14 amino acids long. The V gene's germline CDR1 is DFQATT and CDR2 SNEGSKA (reference sequence). Losses at the gene ends were 6 bases for V and 0 bases for J; bases not matched to a gene: 6. DNA for the CDR3: TGCAGTGCGAGCAGGGACAGTAGCACAGATACGCAGTATTTT. Protein: CSASRDSSTDTQYF.

This clonotype was recorded a few times. The CDR3 DNA reads as TGTGCCAGCAGCAAAGGCCCCCAGTTCCATGAGCAGTTCTTC. Its translation: CASSKGPQFHEQFF. The V and J genes are TRBV21-1 and TRBJ2-1; the table's D gene call, TRBD1, was not cross checked with the DNA. TRBV21-1 has pseudogene status. The CDR3 consists of 14 residues.

The chain couples TRBV12-3 or TRBV12-4 to TRBJ2-2; D assignment may be TRBD1 or TRBD2 (5 bases each). The CDR3 covers 18 residues. The V end lost 5 bases, the J end lost 2 bases, and 21 bases lay between the germline ends. The DNA for the CDR3 is TGTGCCAGCAGTCCCCCCGGGACCCAGACGCGAAACACCGGGGAGCTGTTTTTT. As protein: CASSPPGTQTRNTGELFF.

The V and J genes are TRBV11-2 and TRBJ2-5; 7 bases align to TRBD1. Germline trimming cut 6 bases from V and 5 bases from J; bases unmatched to any gene: 9. The CDR3 covers 14 residues. Germline V gene data show CDR1 as SGHAT and CDR2 as FQNNGV. The CDR3 DNA reads as TGTGCCAGCAGGAAAATCAGGGGGTTGGAGACCCAGTACTTC. Translation: CASRKIRGLETQYF. Filled out from reference TRBV11-2 and TRBJ2-5, the complete variable domain reads EAGVAQSPRYKIIEKRQSVAFWCNPISGHATLYWYQQILGQGPKLLIQFQNNGVVDDSQLPKDRFSAERLKGVDSTLKIQPAKLEDSAVYLCASRKIRGLETQYFGPGTRLLVL.

In this sample, this clonotype turned up a few times. The gene calls are TRBV4-3 and TRBJ2-7; a weak D match, TRBD1 (5 bases). CDR1 and CDR2 (germline): LGHNA, YSLEER. V dropped 1 base and J dropped 0 bases, with 13 bases sitting between them. The CDR3 runs 16 residues. CDR3 sequence reads: CASSQGHRQSSYEQYF. CDR3 coding DNA: TGCGCCAGCAGCCAAGGCCACAGGCAAAGCTCCTACGAGCAGTACTTC.

This clonotype has more than one count but fewer than ten. V usage is TRBV5-1 and J usage is TRBJ1-1, with D possibly being TRBD1 (5 bases). Germline CDR1 is SGHRS and CDR2 is YFSETQ. This CDR3 has 14 amino acids. Trimming left V 7 bases short and J 6 bases short, with 19 bases between. The CDR3 nucleotides read TGCGCCAGCGGACGAGGGGTTAATTTCGCTGAAGCTTTCTTT. Its translation is CASGRGVNFAEAFF.

The chain employs TRBV6-5 and TRBJ1-2; D gene unclear. This CDR3 is 14 amino acids long. The V end was cut by 8 bases, the J end by 3 bases, with 16 bases between. Germline-derived CDR1 and CDR2 are MNHEY and SVGAGI. Here the CDR3 DNA reads TGTGCCAGCGCCCATGAATCGGGCTACTATGGCTACACCTTC. Translation gives CASAHESGYYGYTF.

The rearrangement joins TRBV10-3 to TRBJ2-3, with TRBD2 matching over 9 bases. Unmatched junction bases numbered 11, after V lost 7 bases and J lost 3 bases. Per germline, CDR1 ENHRY and CDR2 SYGVKD. The CDR3 is 16 residues long. Here the CDR3 DNA reads TGTGCCATCAACCCCTCAAGCGGGGGGAAGACAGATACGCAGTATTTT. Amino acid sequence: CAINPSSGGKTDTQYF.

The genes are TRBV21-1 and TRBJ1-1; TRBD1, as called in the table, went unchecked against the DNA. TRBV21-1 corresponds to a pseudogene. There are 16 residues in the CDR3. This CDR3 reads CASSKFYEGGWTEAFF. In DNA form, the CDR3 reads TGTGCCAGCAGCAAATTTTATGAGGGGGGGTGGACTGAAGCTTTCTTT.

This clonotype has only one observation. The CDR3 sequence is CASRPDRLPEAFF. The DNA for the CDR3 is TGTGCCAGCAGACCAGACAGGCTCCCTGAAGCTTTCTTT. J is TRBJ1-1 and V is TRBV6-2 or TRBV6-3; a weak D match, TRBD1 (6 bases). There are 13 residues in the CDR3. Deletions cut 6 bases from V and 6 bases from J, with 14 bases between. Germline values: CDR1 MNHEY, CDR2 SVGEGT.

This clonotype showed up just a few times. The chain carries TRBV15 and TRBJ2-2; no definite D call. CDR3 size: 11 residues. The germline V gene has CDR1 LNHNV and CDR2 YYDKDF (reference sequence). The V gene lost 0 bases and the J gene lost 14 bases, with 7 bases spanning the gap. The CDR3 nucleotides are TGTGCCACCAGCAGAGAAGAGGAACTGTTTTTT. Amino acid sequence: CATSREEELFF.

The V and J genes are TRBV5-1 and TRBJ2-3; TRBD2 matches 7 bases. This CDR3 has 15 amino acids. V lost 0 bases, J lost 8 bases, and 9 bases stayed unmatched. Germline values: CDR1 SGHRS, CDR2 YFSETQ. The chain's CDR3 is CASSLAGGGAGTQYF. DNA of the CDR3: TGCGCCAGCAGCTTGGCCGGCGGGGGAGCGGGTACGCAGTATTTT.

V is TRBV2 and J is TRBJ1-2; D unresolved. Between the trimmed V and J ends, which lost 7 bases and 2 bases, there was a span of 11 bases. The CDR3 spans 13 residues. In germline, CDR1 is SNHLY, CDR2 FYNNEI. This CDR3 is CASKPEGNYGYTF. The CDR3 coding sequence is TGTGCCAGCAAGCCGGAAGGGAACTATGGCTACACCTTC.

This clonotype has a handful of counts. The chain links TRBV5-1 to TRBJ2-3, with a possible D match to TRBD2 (6 bases). Trimming stripped 4 bases from V and 2 bases from J, with 17 bases between. Germline lookup yields CDR1 SGHRS and CDR2 YFSETQ. The CDR3 sequence is 16 residues long. This CDR3 is CASSPPIAENTDTQYF. In DNA, the CDR3 is TGCGCCAGCAGCCCGCCAATAGCGGAGAACACAGATACGCAGTATTTT. Full variable domain (outside the CDR3, taken from reference TRBV5-1 and TRBJ2-3): KAGVTQTPRYLIKTRGQQVTLSCSPISGHRSVSWYQQTPGQGLQFLFEYFSETQRNKGNFPGRFSGRQFSNSRSEMNVSTLELGDSALYLCASSPPIAENTDTQYFGPGTRLTVL.

The chain joins TRBV10-3 to TRBJ2-3, with 9 bases aligning to TRBD2. This CDR3 region has 16 residues. Trimming took 3 bases from V and 4 from J; bases not matched to a gene: 8. Germline loops: CDR1 ENHRY, CDR2 SYGVKD. CDR3 protein: CAISEGLAGFADTQYF. In DNA, the CDR3 is TGTGCCATCAGTGAAGGGCTAGCGGGGTTCGCAGATACGCAGTATTTT.

This clonotype was observed many times. The rearrangement joins TRBV4-1 to TRBJ2-5; 15 positions agree with TRBD2. The germline V gene has CDR1 MGHRA and CDR2 YSYEKL. The CDR3 extends over 18 amino acids. J gave up 1 base and V 0 bases, and 3 bases lay outside the gene matches. The CDR3 sequence is CASSQDRGLAGGQETQYF. Here the CDR3 DNA reads TGCGCCAGCAGCCAAGATAGGGGACTAGCGGGGGGCCAAGAGACCCAGTACTTC.

The chain employs TRBV20-1 and TRBJ1-4; tentative D call: TRBD1 (6 bases). CDR1 and CDR2 (germline): DFQATT, SNEGSKA (reference sequence). V lost 3 bases and J lost 6, with 14 bases in between. The CDR3 extends over 14 amino acids. For the CDR3, the DNA is TGCAGTGCTAGGGGTCAGGGGACGGATGAAAAACTGTTTTTT. Protein sequence: CSARGQGTDEKLFF.

This clonotype has a handful of counts. The rearrangement uses TRBV6-5 and TRBJ1-4; D is uncertain. Germline assignment: CDR1 MNHEY and CDR2 SVGAGI. Deletions cut 5 bases from V and 3 bases from J, with 13 bases between. This CDR3 region has 15 residues. Here the CDR3 reads CASSTPGVANEKLFF. CDR3 DNA sequence: TGTGCCAGCAGTACCCCTGGGGTGGCTAATGAAAAACTGTTTTTT.